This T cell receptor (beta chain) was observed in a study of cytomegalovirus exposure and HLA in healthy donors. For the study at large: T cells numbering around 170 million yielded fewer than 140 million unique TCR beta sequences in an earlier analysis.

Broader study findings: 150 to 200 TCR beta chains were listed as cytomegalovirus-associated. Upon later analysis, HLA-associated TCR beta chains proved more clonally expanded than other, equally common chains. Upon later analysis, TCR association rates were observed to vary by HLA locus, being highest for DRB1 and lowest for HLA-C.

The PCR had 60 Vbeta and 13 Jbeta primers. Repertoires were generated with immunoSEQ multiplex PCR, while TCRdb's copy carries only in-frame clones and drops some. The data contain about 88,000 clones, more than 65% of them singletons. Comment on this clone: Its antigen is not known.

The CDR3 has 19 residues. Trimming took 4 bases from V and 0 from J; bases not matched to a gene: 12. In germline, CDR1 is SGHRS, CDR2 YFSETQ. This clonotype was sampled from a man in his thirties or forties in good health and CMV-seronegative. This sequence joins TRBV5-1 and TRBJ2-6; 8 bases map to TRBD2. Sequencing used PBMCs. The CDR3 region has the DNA TGCGCCAGCAGCCCACGGTCCCAGCGGGGGCCCTCTGGGGCCAACGTCCTGACTTTC. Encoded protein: CASSPRSQRGPSGANVLTF.